These T cell receptor beta chains were read from a single sample in a study of blood T cell repertoires in COVID-19. Clones were sequenced by immunoSEQ multiplex PCR, and TCRdb holds only the in-frame ones, with some missing. The sample lists about 250,000 clones; roughly 82% were seen once. The sequenced sample was peripheral blood. The receptors here all came from a woman of 80 years or more with COVID-19, enrolled during active disease. Both conserved end residues are part of each CDR3. Fields, in order: clone size, CDR3 length, V gene, J gene, D gene, CDR3 protein, CDR3 DNA. D genes are given only for firm matches. Where a row states a size, it is once, few, many or the class of an expanded clone; other rows omit it.

clone_size: -
cdr3_length: 13
v_call: TRBV9
j_call: TRBJ1-1
d_call: -
cdr3_aa: CASSWASNTEAFF
cdr3_nt: TGTGCCAGCAGCTGGGCTTCGAACACTGAAGCTTTCTTT

clone_size: -
cdr3_length: 13
v_call: TRBV5-4
j_call: TRBJ2-4
d_call: -
cdr3_aa: CASSLSGANIQYF
cdr3_nt: TGTGCCAGCAGCTTGTCAGGGGCAAACATTCAGTACTTC

clone_size: once
cdr3_length: 15
v_call: TRBV5-1
j_call: TRBJ1-1
d_call: TRBD1
cdr3_aa: CASRFAQGAGTEAFF
cdr3_nt: TGCGCCAGCAGGTTTGCTCAGGGGGCTGGCACTGAAGCTTTCTTT

clone_size: -
cdr3_length: 15
v_call: TRBV6-5
j_call: TRBJ2-2
d_call: -
cdr3_aa: CASKEAGASTGELFF
cdr3_nt: TGTGCCAGTAAGGAGGCGGGGGCCAGTACCGGGGAGCTGTTTTTT

clone_size: few
cdr3_length: 15
v_call: TRBV19
j_call: TRBJ2-2
d_call: -
cdr3_aa: CASTIQGMSTGELFF
cdr3_nt: TGTGCCAGTACCATACAGGGAATGAGCACCGGGGAGCTGTTTTTT

clone_size: once
cdr3_length: 15
v_call: TRBV24-1
j_call: TRBJ1-5
d_call: TRBD1
cdr3_aa: CATSDTGTGDQPQHF
cdr3_nt: TGTGCCACCAGTGACACCGGGACAGGCGATCAGCCCCAGCATTTT

clone_size: -
cdr3_length: 13
v_call: TRBV5-4
j_call: TRBJ1-1
d_call: -
cdr3_aa: CASSTQGLTEAFF
cdr3_nt: TGTGCCAGCAGCACCCAGGGTTTAACTGAAGCTTTCTTT

clone_size: -
cdr3_length: 13
v_call: TRBV7-2
j_call: TRBJ1-2
d_call: -
cdr3_aa: CASSLEGGYGYTF
cdr3_nt: TGTGCCAGCAGCTTAGAAGGAGGCTATGGCTACACCTTC

clone_size: -
cdr3_length: 12
v_call: TRBV12-3/TRBV12-4
j_call: TRBJ1-6
d_call: -
cdr3_aa: CASSLLGSPLHF
cdr3_nt: TGTGCCAGCAGTTTACTTGGCTCACCCCTCCACTTT

clone_size: -
cdr3_length: 15
v_call: TRBV20-1
j_call: TRBJ2-3
d_call: TRBD1
cdr3_aa: CSASIRQGATDTQYF
cdr3_nt: TGCAGTGCTAGTATTAGACAGGGGGCCACAGATACGCAGTATTTT

clone_size: -
cdr3_length: 15
v_call: TRBV19
j_call: TRBJ1-5
d_call: TRBD1
cdr3_aa: CATNARTGPNQPQHF
cdr3_nt: TGTGCCACCAATGCCCGGACAGGTCCCAATCAGCCCCAGCATTTT

clone_size: -
cdr3_length: 12
v_call: TRBV5-1
j_call: TRBJ2-4
d_call: -
cdr3_aa: CASSETGNIQYF
cdr3_nt: TGCGCCAGCAGCGAGACAGGCAACATTCAGTACTTC

clone_size: -
cdr3_length: 17
v_call: TRBV19
j_call: TRBJ1-2
d_call: -
cdr3_aa: CASRETWGSGDNYGYTF
cdr3_nt: TGTGCCAGTAGAGAGACTTGGGGTTCGGGGGACAACTATGGCTACACCTTC

clone_size: -
cdr3_length: 15
v_call: TRBV11-2
j_call: TRBJ1-5
d_call: TRBD1
cdr3_aa: CASSTGQGSNQPQHF
cdr3_nt: TGTGCCAGCAGCACGGGACAGGGGAGCAATCAGCCCCAGCATTTT

clone_size: -
cdr3_length: 13
v_call: TRBV30
j_call: TRBJ1-4
d_call: -
cdr3_aa: CAWSAQANEKLFF
cdr3_nt: TGTGCCTGGAGTGCGCAGGCGAATGAAAAACTGTTTTTT

clone_size: -
cdr3_length: 16
v_call: TRBV19
j_call: TRBJ2-2
d_call: TRBD2
cdr3_aa: CASSPGLAGNTGELFF
cdr3_nt: TGTGCCAGTAGTCCAGGACTAGCGGGAAACACCGGGGAGCTGTTTTTT

clone_size: -
cdr3_length: 15
v_call: TRBV7-6
j_call: TRBJ2-1
d_call: TRBD1
cdr3_aa: CASSWGQGSYNEQFF
cdr3_nt: TGTGCCAGCAGCTGGGGACAGGGGTCGTACAATGAGCAGTTCTTC

clone_size: -
cdr3_length: 15
v_call: TRBV7-2
j_call: TRBJ1-5
d_call: TRBD1
cdr3_aa: CASSPSGQKNQPQHF
cdr3_nt: TGTGCCAGCAGCCCATCGGGACAGAAGAATCAGCCCCAGCATTTT

clone_size: -
cdr3_length: 14
v_call: TRBV5-4
j_call: TRBJ2-7
d_call: TRBD2
cdr3_aa: CASSRAGGIYEQYF
cdr3_nt: TGTGCCAGCAGCAGAGCGGGGGGCATCTACGAGCAGTACTTC

clone_size: -
cdr3_length: 15
v_call: TRBV7-3
j_call: TRBJ2-1
d_call: -
cdr3_aa: CASSLDQEAYNEQFF
cdr3_nt: TGTGCCAGCAGCCTCGATCAGGAAGCCTACAATGAGCAGTTCTTC

clone_size: -
cdr3_length: 15
v_call: TRBV4-1
j_call: TRBJ1-1
d_call: TRBD1
cdr3_aa: CASTSLGQGNTEAFF
cdr3_nt: TGCGCCAGCACCTCCCTCGGACAGGGAAACACTGAAGCTTTCTTT

clone_size: -
cdr3_length: 16
v_call: TRBV24-1
j_call: TRBJ2-1
d_call: TRBD2
cdr3_aa: CATSDMLAGSYNEQFF
cdr3_nt: TGTGCCACCAGTGATATGCTAGCGGGCTCCTACAATGAGCAGTTCTTC

clone_size: -
cdr3_length: 14
v_call: TRBV28
j_call: TRBJ2-3
d_call: TRBD2
cdr3_aa: CASSRGGSTDTQYF
cdr3_nt: TGTGCCAGCAGTCGCGGGGGAAGCACAGATACGCAGTATTTT

clone_size: few
cdr3_length: 13
v_call: TRBV12-3/TRBV12-4
j_call: TRBJ1-1
d_call: -
cdr3_aa: CASSSTRRPEAFF
cdr3_nt: TGTGCCAGCAGTTCGACCCGGAGGCCTGAAGCTTTCTTT

clone_size: -
cdr3_length: 15
v_call: TRBV11-3
j_call: TRBJ2-1
d_call: -
cdr3_aa: CASSLDPGDNNEQFF
cdr3_nt: TGTGCCAGCAGCTTAGATCCGGGAGATAACAATGAGCAGTTCTTC